This record looks at one T cell receptor (beta chain) sequence and its context. The entry originates in a study of blood T cell repertoires in COVID-19. Whole-study context: Researchers got acute and convalescent COVID-19 samples from the United States, Italy and Spain.

Authors' methods: Estimates of nucleated cell counts were drawn from the amplification of reference gene primers. Sequencing was performed with immunoSEQ multiplex PCR; in TCRdb, only in-frame clones are kept and a portion is missing. V and J calls and clone size are given by that table; D and trimming were obtained from the DNA. Of fewer than 350,000 clones listed, 89% are singletons. In germline, CDR1 is SGHTA, CDR2 FQGNSA. V lost 6 bases to trimming and J lost 4 bases, with 3 bases between them. The CDR3 length is 11 residues. Recovered Cohort 3 donors showed two negative PCRs, clearance, or symptom resolution.

This chain links TRBV7-2 with TRBJ2-2; unclear D gene. This receptor was obtained from a man in his sixties who had recovered from COVID-19. Sequenced sample: PBMCs or T cells enriched from blood (not recorded which). The CDR3 bases are TGTGCCAGCAGGAGCACCGGGGAGCTGTTTTTT. Its translation: CASRSTGELFF. Combining the CDR3 with reference TRBV7-2 and TRBJ2-2 gives the whole variable domain GAGVSQSPSNKVTEKGKDVELRCDPISGHTALYWYRQSLGQGLEFLIYFQGNSAPDKSGLPSDRFSAERTGGSVSTLTIQRTQQEDSAVYLCASRSTGELFFGEGSRLTVL.